The 27 T cell receptor beta chains below all came from one sample that was sequenced in a study of post-analysis software for immune sequencing data. Unique molecular identifiers tagged the TCR beta cDNA libraries. TCRdb ran MiXCR on the PCR reads and lists one entry per CDR3 protein. This table holds about 800,000 distinct CDR3 sequences, about 32% found once. The study's findings and limits: Elevated frequency relative to controls characterized roughly 5 TRBV segments in patients, TRBV5-6, TRBV5-1 and TRBV20-1 among them.

The antigens for these receptors are not known. Sequenced input: blood. The receptors here all came from a girl under 18 with multiple sclerosis.

V and J are TRBV28 and TRBJ2-3; unclear D gene. The CDR3 is 13 residues long. Deletions cut 5 bases from V and 6 bases from J, with 12 bases between. The germline V gene encodes CDR1 MDHEN and CDR2 SYDVKM. The CDR3 bases are TGTGCCAGCAGTCCCACTGCCCCGGATACGCAGTATTTT. Amino acids: CASSPTAPDTQYF.

V usage is TRBV7-2 and J usage is TRBJ1-5, with 7 bases aligning to TRBD1. V shed 5 bases and J 2 bases; nucleotides not matched to a gene: 18. Germline CDR1 SGHTA, CDR2 FQGNSA. This CDR3 has 19 amino acids. The CDR3 DNA reads TGTGCCAGCAGCCCCGGGGAGGGGGCAGGGTCGCGAGGCAATCAGCCCCAGCATTTT. Its translation is CASSPGEGAGSRGNQPQHF.

Only a few counts were recorded for this clonotype. V gene TRBV10-1 combines with J gene TRBJ2-3, with 9 bases aligning to TRBD2. The ends lost 6 bases at V and 5 bases at J; junction bases unmatched: 15. Germline CDR1 and CDR2: WNHNN and SYGVQD (reference sequence). The CDR3 has 17 residues. CDR3 in amino acids: CASSPGDSGGKIDTQYF. The CDR3, as DNA: TGCGCCAGCAGCCCGGGGGATAGCGGGGGAAAAATAGATACGCAGTATTTT.

The chain uses TRBV28 and TRBJ2-7; TRBD1 matches 8 bases. The V segment lost 6 bases and the J segment 0 bases; nucleotides outside the gene matches: 10. In germline, CDR1 is MDHEN, CDR2 SYDVKM. The CDR3 extends over 16 amino acids. CDR3 DNA sequence: TGTGCCAGCAGCCGCGAGGGACAGGAGAGCTCCTACGAGCAGTACTTC. Protein sequence: CASSREGQESSYEQYF.

V usage is TRBV20-1 and J usage is TRBJ1-2; no reliable D call. Germline V gives CDR1 DFQATT, CDR2 SNEGSKA (reference sequence). V dropped 5 bases and J dropped 8 bases, with 9 bases sitting between them. The CDR3 totals 10 residues. CDR3 loop: CSARTRGYTF. CDR3 coding DNA: TGCAGTGCTCGGACGAGAGGCTACACCTTC.

The chain uses TRBV7-2 and TRBJ2-3; maybe TRBD2 (5 bases). The CDR3 consists of 18 residues. The V gene lost 2 bases and the J gene lost 3 bases, with 21 bases spanning the gap. Germline V lookup: CDR1 SGHTA, CDR2 FQGNSA. The CDR3 region is CASSLFPHLGGPTDTQYF. The DNA of the CDR3 is TGTGCCAGCAGCTTATTCCCCCATCTAGGAGGTCCGACAGATACGCAGTATTTT.

The chain is built from TRBV6-5 and TRBJ1-1; D is perhaps TRBD1 (5 bases). Trimming shortened V by 6 bases and J by 3 bases, and 20 bases separated the two germline ends. Per germline, CDR1 MNHEY and CDR2 SVGAGI. The CDR3 has 16 residues. The CDR3 DNA is TGTGCCAGCAGCCGACCAGGGTTGGAGGCCGACACTGAAGCTTTCTTT. Its protein is CASSRPGLEADTEAFF.

V gene TRBV6-2 or TRBV6-3 combines with J gene TRBJ2-1; 7 bases fit TRBD1. CDR3 length equals 16 residues. Germline CDR1 reads MNHEY; CDR2 reads SVGEGT. V was clipped by 7 bases and J by 10 bases; unmatched bases: 19. The CDR3 region has the DNA TGTGCCAGCAACGACAGGAGTCGAGGACAGGTACTCGAGCAGTTCTTC. It translates to CASNDRSRGQVLEQFF.

This sequence joins TRBV20-1 and TRBJ2-6; D is uncertain. V was trimmed by 3 bases and J by 2 bases, leaving 8 bases between them. This CDR3 spans 14 amino acids. Germline CDR1 DFQATT, CDR2 SNEGSKA (reference sequence). CDR3 residues: CSASAVAGANVLTF. The CDR3 bases are TGCAGTGCTAGTGCGGTTGCTGGGGCCAACGTCCTGACTTTC.

The table lists this clonotype with a few counts. The V and J genes are TRBV28 and TRBJ1-1; the D is unclear. V was pared by 2 bases and J by 4 bases, with 17 bases between. This CDR3 is 16 amino acids long. CDR1 is MDHEN and CDR2 is SYDVKM in the germline V gene. Here the CDR3 DNA reads TGTGCCAGCAGTTTACCTGACGCGGGATGGCCCACTGAAGCTTTCTTT. Encoded protein: CASSLPDAGWPTEAFF.

This clonotype was counted once. The junction differs from germline at one of its ends, possibly a read error. The rearrangement uses TRBV20-1 and TRBJ2-5, with D perhaps being TRBD1 or TRBD2 (5 bases each). In germline, CDR1 is DFQATT, CDR2 SNEGSKA (reference sequence). The CDR3 sequence is 12 residues long. The CDR3: CSAPQGPETRYF. CDR3 in DNA: TGCAGTGCTCCTCAGGGACCCGAGACCCGGTACTTC.

Concerning this clonotype: This may arise from a read error, as a much more abundant clone is one base away. The J gene is TRBJ2-1, the V gene TRBV20-1; 7 positions agree with TRBD2. Germline values: CDR1 DFQATT, CDR2 SNEGSKA (reference sequence). This CDR3 has 14 amino acids. Trimming at V came to 3 bases and at J to 3 bases, leaving 5 bases not matched to a gene. CDR3 in DNA: TGCAGTGCTAGGACTAGCAGAAGCTACAATGAGCAGTTCTTC. Protein: CSARTSRSYNEQFF.

This clonotype was counted a few times. The gene calls are TRBV4-1 and TRBJ2-1, with D uncertain. Deletions cut 5 bases from V and 4 bases from J, with 9 bases between. Germline V gives CDR1 MGHRA, CDR2 YSYEKL. The CDR3 loop spans 13 amino acids. CDR3 DNA sequence: TGCGCCAGCAGCGGTCAATATTACAATGAGCAGTTCTTC. Its translation is CASSGQYYNEQFF.

The chain joins TRBV7-2 to TRBJ2-1; D ambiguous. Germline values: CDR1 SGHTA, CDR2 FQGNSA. V dropped 3 bases and J dropped 0 bases, with 9 bases sitting between them. This CDR3 has 15 amino acids. CDR3 protein: CASSFGVRSYNEQFF. In DNA form, the CDR3 reads TGTGCCAGCAGCTTTGGAGTCCGCTCCTACAATGAGCAGTTCTTC.

V usage is TRBV28 and J usage is TRBJ1-5; D is possibly TRBD1 (5 bases). This CDR3 is 15 amino acids long. Germline V CDR1 and CDR2: MDHEN, SYDVKM. The V and J ends lost 6 bases and 4 bases respectively, with 16 bases between them. This chain's CDR3 is CASSSVGGINQPQHF. The CDR3 DNA sequence: TGTGCCAGCAGCTCTGTTGGGGGTATTAATCAGCCCCAGCATTTT. The full variable domain, completed using reference TRBV28 and TRBJ1-5, is DVKVTQSSRYLVKRTGEKVFLECVQDMDHENMFWYRQDPGLGLRLIYFSYDVKMKEKGDIPEGYSVSREKKERFSLILESASTNQTSMYLCASSSVGGINQPQHFGDGTRLSIL.

The chain employs TRBV6-5 and TRBJ2-5, with TRBD1 as a possible D gene (7 bases). CDR3 length equals 11 residues. With 10 bases removed from V and 11 bases from J, the gap between germline ends came to 17 bases. Germline loops: CDR1 MNHEY, CDR2 SVGAGI. CDR3 sequence: CAIGGGGEQYF. The CDR3 bases are TGTGCCATTGGAGGGGGCGGGGAGCAGTACTTC.

This clonotype has more than one count but fewer than ten. The J gene is TRBJ2-3, the V gene TRBV5-1; no reliable D call. CDR3 length: 12 amino acids. Trimming left V 3 bases short and J 6 bases short, with 8 bases between. The germline V gene has CDR1 SGHRS and CDR2 YFSETQ. DNA for the CDR3: TGCGCCAGCAGCTCCCGGAAGGATACGCAGTATTTT. Residues: CASSSRKDTQYF.

The chain is built from TRBV6-5 and TRBJ1-6, with unresolved D. The CDR3 has 12 amino acids. Germline CDR1 reads MNHEY; CDR2 reads SVGAGI. Deletions cut 6 bases from V and 8 bases from J, with 8 bases between. DNA for the CDR3: TGTGCCAGCAGCAACGGGGATTCACCCCTCCACTTT. Residues: CASSNGDSPLHF.

J is TRBJ2-3 and V is TRBV2; 9 bases align to TRBD1. The CDR3 runs to 16 residues. Germline V gene lookup returns CDR1 SNHLY and CDR2 FYNNEI. Trimming cost V 1 base and J 6 bases; bases outside gene matches: 8. The CDR3: CASSEDGTGLPDTQYF. CDR3 coding DNA: TGTGCCAGCAGTGAAGATGGGACAGGGTTACCGGATACGCAGTATTTT.

A few counts support this clonotype. J is TRBJ1-6 and V is TRBV20-1; D gene ambiguous. Germline CDR1 is DFQATT and CDR2 is SNEGSKA (reference sequence). The CDR3 totals 11 residues. CDR3 in amino acids: CSPGTNSPLHF. In nucleotides, the CDR3 is TGCAGCCCCGGCACGAATTCACCCCTCCACTTT.

This clonotype was counted a few times. The chain uses TRBV12-3 or TRBV12-4 and TRBJ1-4, with D possibly being TRBD1 (6 bases). The V and J ends lost 6 bases and 11 bases respectively, with 19 bases between them. The CDR3 totals 14 residues. CDR3 sequence (DNA): TGTGCCAGCAGCCTGACAGGTGGACTGGGGAAACTGTTTTTT. Its translation is CASSLTGGLGKLFF.

This clonotype was found many times. CDR3 sequence reads: CASSLGRLAGGLQETQYF. CDR3 bases: TGTGCCAGCAGCTTGGGCAGATTAGCGGGGGGACTACAAGAGACCCAGTACTTC. The chain uses TRBV7-2 and TRBJ2-5, with 10 nucleotides matching TRBD2. Germline trimming cut 3 bases from V and 2 bases from J; bases unmatched to any gene: 12. There are 18 residues in the CDR3. Germline loops: CDR1 SGHTA, CDR2 FQGNSA.

This clonotype was counted between two and nine times. CDR3 sequence: CASSSERTGMADTQYF. CDR3 sequence (DNA): TGCGCCAGCAGCTCCGAGAGGACAGGGATGGCAGATACGCAGTATTTT. This rearrangement joins TRBV5-1 to TRBJ2-3, with TRBD1 matching over 8 bases. The trim removed 3 bases at V and 4 bases at J, leaving 10 bases unmatched. Germline values: CDR1 SGHRS, CDR2 YFSETQ. The CDR3 has 16 amino acids.

Details on this clonotype: At one end the junction does not follow the germline gene, possibly because of a read error. This chain links TRBV4-2 with TRBJ1-6, with D unresolved. Germline V lookup: CDR1 LGHNA, CDR2 YNFKEQ. The CDR3 runs 13 residues. CDR3 in amino acids: CASSQGGLSPPHF. DNA for the CDR3: TGTGCCAGCAGCCAAGGGGGTCTCTCACCCCCCCACTTT.

This clonotype was counted at least ten times. The genes are TRBV11-2 and TRBJ2-7; D possibly corresponds to TRBD1 (5 bases). The V end was cut by 5 bases, the J end by 3 bases, with 11 bases between. This CDR3 has 13 residues. Germline loops: CDR1 SGHAT, CDR2 FQNNGV. CDR3 amino acids: CASSLGVSYEQYF. CDR3 coding DNA: TGTGCCAGCAGCCTAGGGGTCAGCTACGAGCAGTACTTC.

A few counts support this clonotype. The chain has TRBV20-1 and TRBJ2-7; D is possibly TRBD1 or TRBD2 (5 bases each). In germline, CDR1 is DFQATT, CDR2 SNEGSKA (reference sequence). Trimming pared 1 base from V and 5 bases from J, leaving 12 bases between. The CDR3 contains 13 residues. The CDR3 sequence is CSARAGAWDEQYF. The CDR3 DNA is TGCAGTGCTAGAGCCGGGGCCTGGGACGAGCAGTACTTC.

This clonotype was detected a few times. CDR3: CAISETRADGYTF. In DNA form, the CDR3 reads TGTGCCATCAGTGAGACTCGGGCGGATGGCTACACCTTC. The chain recombines TRBV10-3 with TRBJ1-2; D gene unclear. The CDR3 is made up of 13 amino acids. The germline V gene encodes CDR1 ENHRY and CDR2 SYGVKD. The V end lost 2 bases, the J end lost 6 bases, and 10 bases lay between the germline ends.